This record concerns one TCR beta chain sequence. The CDR3 spans 13 residues. V shed 6 bases and J shed 6 bases, with 12 bases lying between them. Looked up from germline, CDR1 is SNHLY and CDR2 is FYNNEI. The sample belongs to a study of T cell changes during pregnancy in multiple sclerosis. Assay: immunoSEQ multiplex PCR; the TCRdb copy retains only in-frame clones and omits some. The sample includes around 60,000 clones, roughly 92% seen only once; the top ten take more than 1.2%. This chain uses TRBV2 with TRBJ1-3; D may be TRBD1 (6 bases). The clonotype was recovered from a female donor with multiple sclerosis, enrolled in a pregnancy study. The specimen comprised peripheral blood, sampled in the second trimester of pregnancy. CDR3 in DNA: TGTGCCAGCAGGACGACAGGTTTAAACACCATATATTTT. This encodes CASRTTGLNTIYF.